The 28 T cell receptor beta chains below were found in one sample sequenced in a study of blood T cells in healthy people across ages. A sample-barcoded 5' primer and a J-beta primer mix were used in a second PCR of roughly 7 to 12 cycles. TCRdb reanalysed the 5' RACE reads using MiXCR and keeps one entry per CDR3 protein. The sample has approximately 770,000 distinct CDR3 sequences, roughly 50% seen once; the top ten hold 22%. Sequencing input: blood. All receptors come from a man aged 30 to 45 in good health.

This clonotype turned up a few times. The gene calls are TRBV10-3 and TRBJ2-3, with 8 bases aligning to TRBD1. CDR1 is ENHRY and CDR2 is SYGVKD in the germline V gene. The length of the CDR3 is 14 residues. V was pared by 11 bases and J by 1 base, with 8 bases of the junction left unmatched. The DNA of the CDR3 is TGTGCCGCACATTCGGACAGGGGCACAGATACGCAGTATTTT. Translation: CAAHSDRGTDTQYF.

The rearrangement links TRBV12-3 or TRBV12-4 to TRBJ2-5, with D possibly being TRBD2 (6 bases). The DNA end is a closer match to TRBJ2-7, so the J assignment may be wrong. This CDR3 has 15 residues. CDR3 nucleotide sequence: TGTGCCAGCAGTTTTCGTGGGGGGATACGATACGAGCAGTACTTC. Translated, it gives CASSFRGGIRYEQYF.

The chain has TRBV7-6 and TRBJ2-5; D gene unclear. Germline CDR1 and CDR2: SGHVS and FNYEAQ. This CDR3 is built from 13 residues. V dropped 1 base and J dropped 6 bases, with 9 bases sitting between them. The CDR3 here is CASSLGSVQTQYF. Here the CDR3 DNA reads TGTGCCAGCAGCTTAGGATCCGTCCAGACCCAGTACTTC.

The chain joins TRBV20-1 to TRBJ2-5; D is unresolved. CDR1 DFQATT and CDR2 SNEGSKA come from the germline V gene (reference sequence). The CDR3 is 14 amino acids. V shed 1 base and J shed 11 bases, with 20 bases lying between them. In nucleotides, the CDR3 is TGCAGTGCTAGAGGACCCCACAGCCGCGATGAGCAGTACTTC. Its protein is CSARGPHSRDEQYF.

The V call is TRBV3-1, the J call TRBJ2-1; 10 bases line up with TRBD2. This CDR3 region has 16 residues. Germline trimming cut 4 bases from V and 0 bases from J; bases unmatched to any gene: 3. Germline V lookup: CDR1 LGHDT, CDR2 YNNKEL (reference sequence). The CDR3 region has the DNA TGTGCCAGCAGCCGTAGCGGGGGGTTCTCCTACAATGAGCAGTTCTTC. Translation gives CASSRSGGFSYNEQFF.

The V and J genes are TRBV7-8 and TRBJ1-2; 8 nucleotides align to TRBD1. CDR1 is SGHVS, CDR2 FQNEAQ, per germline. V dropped 0 bases and J dropped 7; count of bases not matched to a gene: 1. The CDR3 spans 13 residues. The CDR3 loop reads CASSLAGQVGYTF. As DNA, the CDR3 is TGTGCCAGCAGCTTAGCGGGACAGGTTGGCTACACCTTC.

This clonotype showed up just once. V gene TRBV20-1 combines with J gene TRBJ2-1; D remains ambiguous. V dropped 0 bases and J dropped 9 bases, with 12 bases sitting between them. This CDR3 contains 13 residues. Germline assignment: CDR1 DFQATT and CDR2 SNEGSKA (reference sequence). The CDR3 nucleotides read TGCAGTGCTAGAGATCTCTTCCGGTTTGAGCAGTTCTTC. Its protein product is CSARDLFRFEQFF.

The gene calls are TRBV12-3 or TRBV12-4 and TRBJ2-1; tentatively, D is TRBD2 (5 bases). The CDR3 contains 13 residues. V was shortened by 1 base and J by 8 bases, with 9 bases between the two germline ends. This chain's CDR3 is CASSLGGLDEQFF. CDR3 nucleotides: TGTGCCAGCAGTTTAGGCGGGTTGGATGAGCAGTTCTTC.

The V and J genes are TRBV4-2 and TRBJ2-7; no clear D. The V gene's germline CDR1 is LGHNA and CDR2 YNFKEQ. V was shortened by 3 bases and J by 6 bases, with 18 bases between the two germline ends. The CDR3 runs 15 residues. The CDR3 DNA reads as TGTGCCAGCAGCCAGGATCCCCAGGCGGACCGCGAGCAGTACTTC. Its translation is CASSQDPQADREQYF.

The chain has TRBV27 and TRBJ2-3; possible D gene TRBD1, 6 bases. V was cut by 5 bases and J by 4 bases, with 13 bases left in between. The CDR3 contains 14 residues. Germline CDR1 is MNHEY and CDR2 is SMNVEV (reference sequence). The CDR3 bases are TGTGCCAGCAGTCCCGGGACACGCGCAGATACGCAGTATTTT. Encoded protein: CASSPGTRADTQYF.

The genes are TRBV5-1 and TRBJ1-2, with D perhaps TRBD1 (6 bases). Trimming shortened V by 0 bases and J by 3 bases, and 18 bases separated the two germline ends. The CDR3 has 17 amino acids. CDR1 and CDR2 (germline): SGHRS, YFSETQ. The CDR3 nucleotides read TGCGCCAGCAGCTTGGAAGTTAAGGGACATCGGGACTATGGCTACACCTTC. Its protein is CASSLEVKGHRDYGYTF.

The V and J genes are TRBV7-2 and TRBJ2-7, with a tentative D call TRBD2 (5 bases). With 5 bases removed from V and 5 bases from J, the gap between germline ends came to 10 bases. The CDR3 sequence is 12 residues long. From germline, CDR1 is SGHTA and CDR2 FQGNSA. The CDR3 DNA is TGTGCCAGCAGCGACTACCCCCACGAGCAGTACTTC. Translated: CASSDYPHEQYF.

The rearrangement links TRBV15 to TRBJ2-3, with TRBD1 matching 7 bases. CDR1 and CDR2 from the germline V gene are LNHNV and YYDKDF (reference sequence). The CDR3 totals 16 residues. V was pared by 1 base and J by 5 bases, with 9 bases of the junction left unmatched. The CDR3 sequence: CATSRGSTGNVDTQYF. CDR3 nucleotides: TGTGCCACCAGCAGAGGGTCGACAGGGAATGTAGATACGCAGTATTTT.

This chain uses TRBV25-1 with TRBJ2-3; 10 nucleotides align to TRBD2. Trimming took 0 bases from V and 5 from J; bases not matched to a gene: 11. The CDR3 covers 18 residues. Germline V gene data show CDR1 as MGHDK and CDR2 as SYGVNS. CDR3 residues: CASSEYNSGGTSLDTQYF. As DNA, the CDR3 is TGTGCCAGCAGTGAATATAATAGCGGGGGGACCTCTTTAGATACGCAGTATTTT.

The V call is TRBV20-1, the J call TRBJ2-1, with 7 nucleotides matching TRBD2. The CDR3 covers 13 residues. CDR1 and CDR2 (germline): DFQATT, SNEGSKA (reference sequence). J was trimmed by 7 bases and V by 5 bases; bases with no gene match: 8. The CDR3 DNA reads as TGCAGTGCTGCCCTAGCGGCTAAGAATGAGCAGTTCTTC. It translates to CSAALAAKNEQFF.

The gene calls are TRBV12-3 or TRBV12-4 and TRBJ2-5; a weak D match, TRBD1 (5 bases). This CDR3 has 14 amino acids. Trimming shortened V by 8 bases and J by 0 bases, and 13 bases separated the two germline ends. The CDR3 region is CASGKGRYQETQYF. The DNA of the CDR3 is TGTGCCAGCGGAAAGGGGCGTTACCAAGAGACCCAGTACTTC.

The genes are TRBV11-2 and TRBJ2-1; 8 bases align to TRBD2. J was trimmed by 3 bases and V by 5 bases; bases with no gene match: 9. CDR3 length: 16 residues. Germline V CDR1 and CDR2: SGHAT, FQNNGV. DNA for the CDR3: TGTGCCAGCAGCCCACAAGCGGGAGTAAACTACAATGAGCAGTTCTTC. Translated: CASSPQAGVNYNEQFF.

The chain carries TRBV27 and TRBJ2-2; TRBD2 matches at 7 bases. Germline assignment: CDR1 MNHEY and CDR2 SMNVEV (reference sequence). The CDR3 consists of 17 residues. With 10 bases clipped from V and 3 bases from J, the junction kept 17 bases outside the gene matches. The chain's CDR3 is CATLSSGAGADTGELFF. CDR3 nucleotide sequence: TGTGCCACATTATCGAGCGGGGCTGGGGCGGACACCGGGGAGCTGTTTTTT.

Regarding this clonotype: This may be a read error, as it is one base from a much larger clone. The J gene is TRBJ2-5, the V gene TRBV4-2, with unresolved D. Trimming left V 3 bases short and J 5 bases short, with 13 bases between. This CDR3 comprises 14 residues. The germline V gene encodes CDR1 LGHNA and CDR2 YNFKEQ. The CDR3 DNA is TGTGCCAGCAGCCAGTCTGGCGTGGAGGAGACCCAGTACTTC. Protein sequence: CASSQSGVEETQYF.

The chain recombines TRBV7-9 with TRBJ2-7, with D uncertain. The V gene lost 7 bases and the J gene lost 2 bases, with 15 bases spanning the gap. CDR3 length: 14 amino acids. Per the germline V gene, CDR1 is SEHNR and CDR2 is FQNEAQ (reference sequence). The CDR3, as DNA: TGTGCCAGCACATCACCCAAAGGCCCCTACGAGCAGTACTTC. This codes for CASTSPKGPYEQYF.

The J gene is TRBJ2-5, the V gene TRBV7-9; 8 bases agree with TRBD1. The CDR3 is 19 residues long. CDR1 and CDR2 from the germline V gene are SEHNR and FQNEAQ (reference sequence). V shed 1 base and J 1 base; nucleotides not matched to a gene: 14. This CDR3 reads CASSLGVVHRDRSQETQYF. The CDR3 region has the DNA TGTGCCAGCAGCTTAGGGGTCGTTCACCGGGACAGGAGCCAAGAGACCCAGTACTTC.

In DNA, the CDR3 is TGCAGTGTAGGACGCCCCGGGACGGCGCCCTACGAGCAGTACTTC. It is translated as CSVGRPGTAPYEQYF. The chain has TRBV20-1 and TRBJ2-7; TRBD1 or TRBD2 may be the D gene (5 bases each). The CDR3 contains 15 residues. V was clipped by 7 bases and J by 2 bases, with 21 bases between them. Germline assignment: CDR1 DFQATT and CDR2 SNEGSKA (reference sequence).

The chain uses TRBV7-9 and TRBJ1-1; D remains ambiguous. The CDR3 totals 14 residues. Germline loops: CDR1 SEHNR, CDR2 FQNEAQ (reference sequence). V was pared by 3 bases and J by 1 base, with 9 bases between. The DNA of the CDR3 is TGTGCCAGCAGCTTTGGTCGGACGAACACTGAAGCTTTCTTT. Amino acid sequence: CASSFGRTNTEAFF. The full variable domain, with the rest looked up from reference TRBV7-9 and TRBJ1-1, is DTGVSQNPRHKITKRGQNVTFRCDPISEHNRLYWYRQTLGQGPEFLTYFQNEAQLEKSRLLSDRFSAERPKGSFSTLEIQRTEQGDSAMYLCASSFGRTNTEAFFGQGTRLTVV.

This clonotype came up a few times. V is TRBV20-1 and J is TRBJ1-2; D perhaps matches TRBD1 (6 bases). V dropped 4 bases and J dropped 4 bases, with 16 bases sitting between them. The CDR3 spans 14 residues. Germline-derived CDR1 and CDR2 are DFQATT and SNEGSKA (reference sequence). The CDR3 nucleotides read TGCAGTGCTACGTTCGGGACACGGATCTATGGCTACACCTTC. It codes for CSATFGTRIYGYTF.

The chain is built from TRBV20-1 and TRBJ1-1, with D perhaps TRBD1 (5 bases). The CDR3 runs to 12 residues. CDR1 DFQATT and CDR2 SNEGSKA come from the germline V gene (reference sequence). CDR3: CTASQGNTEAFF. The CDR3, as DNA: TGCACCGCCTCCCAGGGGAACACTGAAGCTTTCTTT.

This clonotype has just a few counts. V gene TRBV10-2 combines with J gene TRBJ2-2; TRBD2 agrees at 9 bases. V lost 8 bases, J lost 1 base, and 2 bases stayed unmatched. This CDR3 has 14 residues. Germline loops: CDR1 WSHSY, CDR2 SAAADI. CDR3 sequence (DNA): TGCGCCAGCCGACTAGCGGTGAACACCGGGGAGCTGTTTTTT. This translates into CASRLAVNTGELFF.

The chain is built from TRBV20-1 and TRBJ2-5, with D possibly matching TRBD1 (6 bases). The end of the DNA fits TRBJ2-1 better, so the J call may be wrong. Per the germline V gene, CDR1 is DFQATT and CDR2 is SNEGSKA (reference sequence). CDR3 length: 11 residues. The CDR3 loop reads CSGDNLETQFF. The CDR3 nucleotides are TGCAGCGGGGACAATCTAGAGACCCAGTTCTTC.

The rearrangement links TRBV4-3 to TRBJ2-6; tentatively, D is TRBD1 (5 bases). The CDR3 spans 15 residues. Germline values: CDR1 LGHNA, CDR2 YSLEER. Trimming left V 5 bases short and J 3 bases short, with 11 bases between. CDR3 nucleotide sequence: TGCGCCAGCAGCGCATACCAGGGTGGGGCCAACGTCCTGACTTTC. Its translation is CASSAYQGGANVLTF.